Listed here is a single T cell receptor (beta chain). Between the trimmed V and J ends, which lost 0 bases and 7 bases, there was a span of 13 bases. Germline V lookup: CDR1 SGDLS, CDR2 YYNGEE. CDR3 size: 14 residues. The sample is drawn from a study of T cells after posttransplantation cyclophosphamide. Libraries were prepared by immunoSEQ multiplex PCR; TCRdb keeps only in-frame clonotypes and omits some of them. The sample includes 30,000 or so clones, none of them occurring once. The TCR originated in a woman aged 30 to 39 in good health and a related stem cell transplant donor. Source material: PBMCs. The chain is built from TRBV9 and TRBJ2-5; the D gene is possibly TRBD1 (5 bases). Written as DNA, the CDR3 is TGTGCCAGCAGCGTAGGAGTGGGGCCTGGGACCCAGTACTTC. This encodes CASSVGVGPGTQYF. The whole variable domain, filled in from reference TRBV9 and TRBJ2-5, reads DSGVTQTPKHLITATGQRVTLRCSPRSGDLSVYWYQQSLDQGLQFLIQYYNGEERAKGNILERFSAQQFPDLHSELNLSSLELGDSALYFCASSVGVGPGTQYFGPGTRLLVL.